This is a list of T cell receptor beta chains from one sample in a study of T cell repertoires in cytomegalovirus infection. TCRdb used MiXCR to reprocess the reads, holding one entry per CDR3 protein. The sample holds 80,000 to 130,000 distinct CDR3 sequences, 20% to 30% seen once. The material sequenced was CD8+ T cells from PBMCs. The receptors here all came from a human donor in good health (CMV status not recorded). Some clones in this sample may be carry-over from other donors' samples. CDR3s include the opening cysteine and the closing phenylalanine or tryptophan. Each record gives: J gene, V gene, D gene, clone size, CDR3 protein, CDR3 DNA. The D gene is left open where the match is weak. Not every row has a clone size; where given, it reads once, few, many or a size class.

>TRBJ2-7|TRBV9|.|.
CASSVSPAHEQYF
TGTGCCAGCAGCGTTTCCCCTGCACACGAGCAGTACTTC
>TRBJ2-5|TRBV7-9|.|.
CASQIGLQETQYF
TGTGCCAGCCAGATAGGCTTACAAGAGACCCAGTACTTC
>TRBJ1-2|TRBV20-1|TRBD1|.
CSASPGGRDSLRGYTF
TGCAGTGCTTCGCCTGGGGGCAGGGACAGCTTGAGGGGCTACACCTTC
>TRBJ1-5|TRBV7-9|.|many
CASSLDASNQPQHF
TGTGCCAGCAGCTTGGATGCTAGCAATCAGCCCCAGCATTTT
>TRBJ2-7|TRBV6-5|.|.
CASSYSIARSYEQYF
TGTGCCAGCAGTTACTCGATCGCCAGATCCTACGAGCAGTACTTC
>TRBJ2-1|TRBV6-2/TRBV6-3|.|many
CASSYLDSGALNEQFF
TGTGCCAGCAGTTACCTCGATTCGGGGGCCCTCAATGAGCAGTTCTTC
>TRBJ2-3|TRBV19|TRBD1|.
CASSMTLGQGAVTDTQYF
TGTGCCAGTAGTATGACCCTCGGACAGGGGGCCGTCACAGATACGCAGTATTTT
>TRBJ2-6|TRBV7-6|.|few
CASTGAEASGANVLTF
TGTGCCAGCACCGGGGCCGAGGCTTCTGGGGCCAACGTCCTGACTTTC
>TRBJ2-1|TRBV9|.|few
CASSNSIGELRKGRNEQFF
TGTGCCAGCAGCAACTCGATCGGGGAACTAAGAAAGGGGAGGAATGAGCAGTTCTTC
>TRBJ2-3|TRBV7-2|.|.
CASSSLSGGRTDTQYF
TGTGCCAGCAGCTCCCTTTCTGGAGGGCGCACAGATACGCAGTATTTT
>TRBJ2-3|TRBV7-9|TRBD2|many
CASSPPGLAGVDTQYF
TGTGCCAGCAGCCCGCCGGGACTAGCGGGGGTAGATACGCAGTATTTT
>TRBJ2-1|TRBV9|.|.
CASSGSPEEFEQFF
TGTGCCAGCAGCGGATCCCCTGAAGAGTTTGAGCAGTTCTTC
>TRBJ1-2|TRBV7-9|TRBD1|few
CASSPGTASNYGYTF
TGTGCCAGCAGCCCAGGGACAGCCTCTAACTATGGCTACACCTTC
>TRBJ2-2|TRBV6-5|TRBD2|.
CASSLAGEVSGELFF
TGTGCCAGCAGTCTAGCGGGAGAAGTTAGCGGGGAGCTGTTTTTT
>TRBJ2-7|TRBV5-1|.|many
CASSFGPGNSYEQYF
TGCGCCAGCAGCTTTGGCCCCGGGAACTCCTACGAGCAGTACTTC
>TRBJ2-7|TRBV5-4|TRBD2|.
CASSPGPGGDEQYF
TGTGCCAGCAGCCCGGGGCCGGGAGGAGACGAGCAGTACTTC
>TRBJ1-2|TRBV14|TRBD1|.
CASSPIPDRANYGYTF
TGTGCCAGCAGCCCAATCCCGGACAGGGCTAACTATGGCTACACCTTC
>TRBJ2-3|TRBV11-2|.|.
CASSPPAASSTDTQYF
TGTGCCAGCAGCCCCCCAGCGGCCTCTAGCACAGATACGCAGTATTTT
>TRBJ1-1|TRBV29-1|.|few
CSVEAAADHTEAFF
TGCAGCGTTGAGGCAGCGGCAGATCACACTGAAGCTTTCTTT
>TRBJ2-2|TRBV7-9|TRBD1|many
CASSLGRGQGGTGELFF
TGTGCCAGCAGCTTAGGACGTGGACAGGGGGGAACCGGGGAGCTGTTTTTT
>TRBJ1-3|TRBV9|.|.
CASSVGTSITGNTIYF
TGTGCCAGCAGCGTTGGGACAAGTATCACTGGAAACACCATATATTTT
>TRBJ2-3|TRBV29-1|TRBD2|.
CSVAGGSGSSTDTQYF
TGCAGCGTTGCGGGCGGGAGCGGGAGTTCGACAGATACGCAGTATTTT
>TRBJ1-2|TRBV9|TRBD1|.
CASSGGQQRYGYTF
TGTGCCAGCAGCGGGGGACAGCAGCGCTATGGCTACACCTTC
>TRBJ1-1|TRBV28|.|many
CASREGTEAFF
TGTGCCAGCAGGGAGGGCACTGAAGCTTTCTTT
>TRBJ2-1|TRBV4-3|TRBD2|few
CASSQTLAGGSGDEQFF
TGCGCCAGCAGCCAGACACTAGCGGGGGGTTCTGGGGATGAGCAGTTCTTC
>TRBJ1-6|TRBV12-3/TRBV12-4|.|many
CASSPHLTPLHF
TGTGCCAGCAGTCCGCATTTGACACCCCTCCACTTT
>TRBJ2-1|TRBV11-3|.|.
CASSLVTGASVGEQFF
TGTGCCAGCAGCTTAGTAACGGGTGCGTCGGTGGGTGAGCAGTTCTTC
>TRBJ1-5|TRBV28|.|few
CASTYPTSNQPQHF
TGTGCCAGCACCTACCCCACCTCCAATCAGCCCCAGCATTTT
>TRBJ2-7|TRBV9|.|.
CASSGEASYEQYF
TGTGCCAGCTCCGGGGAGGCAAGCTACGAGCAGTACTTC
>TRBJ1-2|TRBV28|.|.
CASSVSLSSGYGYTF
TGTGCCAGCTCCGTGAGCCTCTCTTCCGGCTATGGCTACACCTTC
>TRBJ2-7|TRBV7-8|TRBD1|many
CASSRGTGEQYF
TGTGCCAGCAGCCGAGGGACAGGCGAGCAGTACTTC
>TRBJ1-1|TRBV5-5|TRBD1|.
CASSPDPGTGTMNTEAFF
TGTGCCAGCAGCCCGGATCCCGGGACAGGGACCATGAACACTGAAGCTTTCTTT
>TRBJ2-2|TRBV4-3|TRBD2|.
CASSQDRLAGGDTGELFF
TGCGCCAGCAGCCAAGATCGACTAGCGGGAGGCGACACCGGGGAGCTGTTTTTT
>TRBJ2-1|TRBV13|TRBD1|.
CASSLTDRANEQFF
TGTGCCAGCAGCTTAACGGACAGGGCTAATGAGCAGTTCTTC
>TRBJ2-1|TRBV19|TRBD1|.
CASSIPQGAYNEQFF
TGTGCCAGTAGTATACCACAGGGGGCTTACAATGAGCAGTTCTTC
>TRBJ1-5|TRBV7-9|.|many
CASSLEVGAGGDQPQHF
TGTGCCAGCAGCTTAGAGGTCGGGGCTGGAGGGGATCAGCCCCAGCATTTT
>TRBJ1-6|TRBV28|.|.
CASSLTGDSPLHF
TGTGCCAGCAGTTTAACGGGAGATTCACCCCTCCACTTT
>TRBJ2-5|TRBV29-1|.|.
CSVVRDPKTQYF
TGCAGCGTAGTCCGGGACCCTAAGACCCAGTACTTC
>TRBJ2-1|TRBV20-1|.|few
CSRQGGGRAEQFF
TGCAGTAGACAGGGAGGCGGGAGAGCTGAGCAGTTCTTC
>TRBJ1-4|TRBV14|.|.
CASSQLSRAGSKKLFF
TGTGCCAGCAGCCAACTCTCTCGGGCAGGGAGTAAAAAACTGTTTTTT
>TRBJ2-2|TRBV19|.|.
CASLGVAGELFF
TGTGCCAGCCTAGGGGTGGCCGGGGAGCTGTTTTTT
>TRBJ1-5|TRBV7-2|TRBD1|many
CASSRTGLNQPQHF
TGTGCCAGCAGCAGGACAGGACTTAATCAGCCCCAGCATTTT
>TRBJ2-1|TRBV11-2|TRBD2|.
CASSLVGVAGGMVNEQFF
TGTGCCAGCAGCTTAGTGGGGGTAGCGGGGGGCATGGTCAATGAGCAGTTCTTC
>TRBJ1-1|TRBV25-1|TRBD1|few
CASSALGTGLNTEAFF
TGTGCCAGCAGTGCCTTAGGGACAGGGCTGAACACTGAAGCTTTCTTT
>TRBJ1-1|TRBV5-6|.|few
CASSLVSTEAFF
TGTGCCAGCAGCTTGGTATCCACTGAAGCTTTCTTT
>TRBJ2-1|TRBV11-2|TRBD2|.
CASRGLADNNEQFF
TGTGCCAGCAGGGGACTAGCGGACAACAATGAGCAGTTCTTC
>TRBJ2-3|TRBV12-3/TRBV12-4|.|few
CASNGTPRGDTQYF
TGTGCCAGCAACGGGACCCCGAGGGGGGATACGCAGTATTTT
>TRBJ2-1|TRBV19|TRBD1|.
CASSISWTGYNEQFF
TGTGCCAGTAGTATTTCCTGGACAGGCTACAATGAGCAGTTCTTC
>TRBJ2-1|TRBV23-1|TRBD2|.
CASSQTSGRARVDEQFF
TGCGCCAGCAGTCAAACTAGCGGGAGGGCGAGGGTAGATGAGCAGTTCTTC
>TRBJ2-1|TRBV13|TRBD2|.
CASSSGTSGFDEQFF
TGTGCCAGCAGCTCCGGGACTAGCGGGTTTGATGAGCAGTTCTTC
>TRBJ2-6|TRBV12-3/TRBV12-4|.|many
CASSARPGANVLTF
TGTGCCAGCAGTGCCCGCCCCGGGGCCAACGTCCTGACTTTC
>TRBJ2-7|TRBV7-4|.|.
CASTLEDPAYEQYF
TGTGCCAGCACTCTAGAAGACCCAGCCTACGAGCAGTACTTC
>TRBJ2-1|TRBV19|TRBD1|.
CASSGTGGDEQFF
TGTGCCAGTAGCGGGACAGGGGGCGATGAGCAGTTCTTC
>TRBJ2-2|TRBV6-5|TRBD1|.
CASSFTTGATGELFF
TGTGCCAGCAGTTTTACGACAGGGGCCACCGGGGAGCTGTTTTTT